The 9 T cell receptor beta chains presented below share a single source sample, sequenced in a study of T-cell reconstitution after alpha-beta-depleted transplantation in children. Preparation of the TCRbeta library involved a method that used unique molecular identifiers. In TCRdb, the PCR reads were re-called with MiXCR into one record per CDR3 protein. The table shows about 470,000 distinct CDR3 sequences, with over 40% occurring only once. This specimen was PBMCs, taken before TCRalphabeta/CD19-depleted stem cell transplant. The receptors here all came from a girl under 10 years old with aplastic anemia, due to receive a stem cell transplant.

The genes are TRBV30 and TRBJ2-3, with 7 bases fitting TRBD1. V gave up 7 bases and J gave up 0 bases; unmatched junction bases: 4. Looked up from germline, CDR1 is GTSNPN and CDR2 is SVGIG (reference sequence). CDR3 length equals 13 residues. This CDR3 is CALGQFSTDTQYF. CDR3 DNA sequence: TGTGCCTTGGGACAGTTCAGCACAGATACGCAGTATTTT.

In DNA, the CDR3 is TGTGCCAGCACCTCCCCCCGGGATGAGCAGTTCTTC. Amino acid sequence: CASTSPRDEQFF. The chain has TRBV5-5 and TRBJ2-1; D remains ambiguous. The CDR3 is made up of 12 amino acids. Trimming left V 6 bases short and J 8 bases short, with 12 bases between. Germline loops: CDR1 SGHKS, CDR2 YYEKEE (reference sequence).

CDR3 sequence reads: CSARAEGVPYEQYF. The CDR3 DNA reads as TGCAGTGCTAGAGCGGAAGGCGTCCCGTACGAGCAGTACTTC. The gene calls are TRBV20-1 and TRBJ2-7; the D is unclear. The CDR3 is 14 residues long. V shed 1 base and J shed 4 bases, with 14 bases lying between them. Germline CDR1 is DFQATT and CDR2 is SNEGSKA (reference sequence).

Ten or more counts support this clonotype. The chain recombines TRBV15 with TRBJ2-1; no clear D gene. Germline V gene lookup returns CDR1 LNHNV and CDR2 YYDKDF (reference sequence). The CDR3 runs 15 residues. V was clipped by 0 bases and J by 7 bases, with 13 bases between them. The CDR3 loop is CATSRDSGEWNEQFF. CDR3 DNA sequence: TGTGCCACCAGCAGAGATAGTGGGGAATGGAATGAGCAGTTCTTC.

This clonotype was seen a few times. In DNA form, the CDR3 reads TGTGCCTGGAGTGCCATCTACAATGAGCAGTTCTTC. This gives the protein CAWSAIYNEQFF. The chain joins TRBV30 to TRBJ2-1, with no clear D. The CDR3 has 12 residues. Looked up from germline, CDR1 is GTSNPN and CDR2 is SVGIG (reference sequence). V was trimmed by 1 base and J by 3 bases, leaving 4 bases between them.

V usage is TRBV6-5 and J usage is TRBJ2-7; the D is unclear. V lost 3 bases and J lost 5, with 8 bases in between. This CDR3 is 12 amino acids long. CDR1 is MNHEY, CDR2 SVGAGI, per germline. Here the CDR3 DNA reads TGTGCCAGCAGTTATGGCATACACGAGCAGTACTTC. Translating it yields CASSYGIHEQYF.

This clonotype has just a few counts. The chain is built from TRBV12-3 or TRBV12-4 and TRBJ2-7; 9 bases map to TRBD1. The CDR3 contains 14 residues. V was pared by 6 bases and J by 4 bases, with 7 bases of the junction left unmatched. The CDR3 protein is CASRSGTGFYEQYF. CDR3 coding DNA: TGTGCCAGCAGATCCGGGACAGGGTTTTACGAGCAGTACTTC.

This clonotype was seen only a few times. The chain joins TRBV3-1 to TRBJ2-5; D might be TRBD1 (7 bases). Trimming took 3 bases from V and 5 from J, leaving 16 bases between them. Germline-derived CDR1 and CDR2 are LGHDT and YNNKEL (reference sequence). The CDR3 is made up of 15 amino acids. The CDR3 nucleotides are TGTGCCAGCAGCCACGGCAGGGGGGAGTCCGAGACCCAGTACTTC. It encodes CASSHGRGESETQYF.

This chain connects TRBV4-1 to TRBJ2-1; 7 bases match TRBD2. There are 17 residues in the CDR3. CDR1 is MGHRA, CDR2 YSYEKL, per germline. V lost 0 bases to trimming and J lost 0 bases; unmatched junction nucleotides: 5. The CDR3 sequence is CASSQEPSGSSYNEQFF. DNA of the CDR3: TGCGCCAGCAGCCAAGAGCCTAGCGGTAGCTCCTACAATGAGCAGTTCTTC.